The rows below give T cell receptor beta chains drawn from one sample of a study of neurological immune-mediated disorders. One entry per CDR3 protein, called by TCRdb with MiXCR from the 5' RACE reads. Of more than 75,000 distinct CDR3 sequences in the sample, 4.5% to 6.5% are singletons; the top ten hold about 2%. Sequenced material: PBMCs. These receptors all come from a woman in her thirties with multiple sclerosis. Both conserved end residues are part of each CDR3. A D gene is named only where the DNA matches it firmly. Clone size is not always given. Where it is, it says once, few, many or a class for expanded clones.

clone_size	v_call	j_call	d_call	cdr3_nt	cdr3_aa
many	TRBV5-1	TRBJ1-1	-	TGCGCCAGCAGCTTGGGACAGTCGAACACTGAAGCTTTCTTT	CASSLGQSNTEAFF
many	TRBV28	TRBJ1-2	TRBD1	TGTGCCAGCAGCCCTCACAAGTGGTTCGGGGACAGCTCCTTCGGGGCGGAATTAAACTATGGCTACACCTTC	CASSPHKWFGDSSFGAELNYGYTF
many	TRBV5-1	TRBJ1-1	-	TGCGCCAGCAGCGGGCAGGAGAGGCTGAACACTGAAGCTTTCTTT	CASSGQERLNTEAFF
many	TRBV5-1	TRBJ2-3	-	TGCGCCAGCAGCGCAGGGATATACACAGATACGCAGTATTTT	CASSAGIYTDTQYF
many	TRBV7-9	TRBJ1-3	-	TGTGCCAGCTCGTTGTTGGGGGAGTCTGGAAACACCATATATTTT	CASSLLGESGNTIYF
many	TRBV10-3	TRBJ2-1	-	TGTGCCATCAACCAGGGGGGTAACGATGAGCAGTTCTTC	CAINQGGNDEQFF
many	TRBV20-1	TRBJ1-1	-	TGCAGTGCGGTAGGTGGGAACACTGAAGCTTTCTTT	CSAVGGNTEAFF
many	TRBV20-1	TRBJ2-1	TRBD2	TGCAGTGCTAGAGATATAACTAGCGGGCGAGGATACAATGAGCAGTTCTTC	CSARDITSGRGYNEQFF
many	TRBV27	TRBJ2-3	-	TGTGCCAGCAGCCCGAATAGATCGCGGGGCGGCAACACAGATACGCAGTATTTT	CASSPNRSRGGNTDTQYF
many	TRBV20-1	TRBJ1-1	-	TGCAGTGGAAGACCGGACACTGAAGCTTTCTTT	CSGRPDTEAFF
many	TRBV4-2	TRBJ1-1	-	TGTGCCAGCAGCCAGCAGGGGAAGGTCTTAATGAACACTGAAGCTTTCTTT	CASSQQGKVLMNTEAFF
many	TRBV5-1	TRBJ2-2	-	TGCGCCAGCAGCTCTACAGCCGGTACCGGGGAGCTGTTTTTT	CASSSTAGTGELFF
few	TRBV20-1	TRBJ2-3	TRBD2	TGCAGTGCCGCGGCCCAACTAGCGGGGAGCCTTCGGGCGCAGTATTTT	CSAAAQLAGSLRAQYF
many	TRBV27	TRBJ1-4	TRBD1	TGTGCCAGCAGTTTTAGGACAGGGCGGATTGAAAAACTGTTTTTT	CASSFRTGRIEKLFF
many	TRBV20-1	TRBJ2-1	-	TGCAGTGCTTTCCTGACAGCGGGTAATGAGCAGTTCTTC	CSAFLTAGNEQFF
many	TRBV12-3/TRBV12-4	TRBJ2-2	-	TGTGCCAGCAACCCATACACCGGGGAGCTGTTTTTT	CASNPYTGELFF
-	TRBV12-3/TRBV12-4	TRBJ2-2	-	TGTGCCAGCAGTCAAGAGGGACGAATGGGGACCGGGGAGCTGTTTTTT	CASSQEGRMGTGELFF
many	TRBV20-1	TRBJ1-2	TRBD1	TGCAGTGCTGACAGGGATGGCTACACCTTC	CSADRDGYTF
few	TRBV18	TRBJ2-7	TRBD2	TGTGCCAGCTCACCAGCGGGAGGGCCCGGGCAGTACTTC	CASSPAGGPGQYF
-	TRBV4-1	TRBJ2-7	-	TGCGCCAGCAGCCAAATTTCCGGGATAAACGAGCAGTACTTC	CASSQISGINEQYF
-	TRBV9	TRBJ2-1	-	TGTGCCAGCAGCCTTTGGGACGGGACCTACAATGAGCAGTTCTTC	CASSLWDGTYNEQFF
-	TRBV7-7	TRBJ1-5	-	TGTGCCAGCAGCTTAGTTTCAGGTGTCAGCATACGAATTCGCAATCAGCCCCAGCATTTT	CASSLVSGVSIRIRNQPQHF